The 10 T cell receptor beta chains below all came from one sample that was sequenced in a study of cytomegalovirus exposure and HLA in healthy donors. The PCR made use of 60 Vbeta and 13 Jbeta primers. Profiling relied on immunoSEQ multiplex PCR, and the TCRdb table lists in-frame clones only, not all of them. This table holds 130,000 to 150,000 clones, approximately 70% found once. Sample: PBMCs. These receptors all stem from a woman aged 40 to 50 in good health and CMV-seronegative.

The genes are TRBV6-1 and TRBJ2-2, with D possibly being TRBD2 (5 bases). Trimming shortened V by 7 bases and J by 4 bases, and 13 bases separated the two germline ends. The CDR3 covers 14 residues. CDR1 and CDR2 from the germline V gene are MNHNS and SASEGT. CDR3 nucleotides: TGTGCCAGCATCAACAAGGGAGCCACCGGGGAGCTGTTTTTT. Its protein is CASINKGATGELFF.

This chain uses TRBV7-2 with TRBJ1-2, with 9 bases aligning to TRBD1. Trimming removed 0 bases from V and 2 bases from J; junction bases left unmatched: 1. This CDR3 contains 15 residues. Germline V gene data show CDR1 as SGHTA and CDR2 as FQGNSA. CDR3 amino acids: CASSLAGTGNYGYTF. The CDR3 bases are TGTGCCAGCAGCTTAGCCGGGACAGGGAACTATGGCTACACCTTC. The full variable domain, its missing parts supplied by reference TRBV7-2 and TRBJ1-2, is GAGVSQSPSNKVTEKGKDVELRCDPISGHTALYWYRQSLGQGLEFLIYFQGNSAPDKSGLPSDRFSAERTGGSVSTLTIQRTQQEDSAVYLCASSLAGTGNYGYTFGSGTRLTVV.

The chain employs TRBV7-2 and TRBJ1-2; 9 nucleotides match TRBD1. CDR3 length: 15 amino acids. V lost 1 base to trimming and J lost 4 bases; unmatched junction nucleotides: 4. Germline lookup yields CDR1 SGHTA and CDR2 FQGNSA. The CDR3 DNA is TGTGCCAGCAGCTTAGGAGGACAGGGGTCCTATGGCTACACCTTC. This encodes CASSLGGQGSYGYTF.

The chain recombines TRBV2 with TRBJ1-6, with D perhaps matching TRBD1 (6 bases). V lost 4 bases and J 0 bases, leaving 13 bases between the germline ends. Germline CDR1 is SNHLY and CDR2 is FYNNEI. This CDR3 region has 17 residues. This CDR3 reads CASSANQGSSYNSPLHF. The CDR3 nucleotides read TGTGCCAGCAGTGCAAACCAGGGGAGCTCCTATAATTCACCCCTCCACTTT.

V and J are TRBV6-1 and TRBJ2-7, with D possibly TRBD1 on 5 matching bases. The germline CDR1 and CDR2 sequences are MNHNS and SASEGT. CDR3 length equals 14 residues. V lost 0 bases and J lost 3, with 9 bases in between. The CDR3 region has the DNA TGTGCCAGCAGTGAAGCCGGACATCACTACGAGCAGTACGTC. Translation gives CASSEAGHHYEQYV.

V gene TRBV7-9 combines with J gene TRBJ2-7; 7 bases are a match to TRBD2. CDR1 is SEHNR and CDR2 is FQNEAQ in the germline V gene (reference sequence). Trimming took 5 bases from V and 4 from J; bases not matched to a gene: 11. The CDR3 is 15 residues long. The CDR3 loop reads CASSHFSRGDYEQYF. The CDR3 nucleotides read TGTGCCAGCAGCCATTTCTCCCGGGGGGATTACGAGCAGTACTTC.

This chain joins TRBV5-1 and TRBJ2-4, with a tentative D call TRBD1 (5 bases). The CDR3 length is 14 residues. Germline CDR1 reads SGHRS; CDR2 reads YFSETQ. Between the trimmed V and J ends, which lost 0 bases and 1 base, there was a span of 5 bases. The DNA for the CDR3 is TGCGCCAGCAGCTTGGACAGGGCCAAAAACATTCAGTACTTC. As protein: CASSLDRAKNIQYF.

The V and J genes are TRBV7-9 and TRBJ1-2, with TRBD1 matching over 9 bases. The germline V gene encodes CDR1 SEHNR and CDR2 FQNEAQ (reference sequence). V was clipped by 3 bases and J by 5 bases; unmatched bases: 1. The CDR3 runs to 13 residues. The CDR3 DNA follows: TGTGCCAGCAGCTTCGGACAGGGGTATGGCTACACCTTC. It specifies CASSFGQGYGYTF.

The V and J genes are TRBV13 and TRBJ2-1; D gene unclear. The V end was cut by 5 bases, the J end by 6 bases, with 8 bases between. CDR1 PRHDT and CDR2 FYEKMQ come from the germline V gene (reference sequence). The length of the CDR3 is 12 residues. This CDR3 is CASSLRSNEQFF. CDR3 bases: TGTGCCAGCAGCCTACGGTCCAATGAGCAGTTCTTC. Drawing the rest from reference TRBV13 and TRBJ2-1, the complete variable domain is AAGVIQSPRHLIKEKRETATLKCYPIPRHDTVYWYQQGPGQDPQFLISFYEKMQSDKGSIPDRFSAQQFSDYHSELNMSSLELGDSALYFCASSLRSNEQFFGPGTRLTVL.

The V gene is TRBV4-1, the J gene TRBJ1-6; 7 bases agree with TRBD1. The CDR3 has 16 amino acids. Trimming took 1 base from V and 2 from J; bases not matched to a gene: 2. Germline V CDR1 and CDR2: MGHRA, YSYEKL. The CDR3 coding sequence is TGCGCCAGCAGCCAAGGAGGGGGCCCCTATAATTCACCCCTCCACTTT. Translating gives CASSQGGGPYNSPLHF.